The entry below describes one T cell receptor (beta chain). Assay: immunoSEQ multiplex PCR; the TCRdb copy retains only in-frame clones and omits some. The table includes 95,000 to 150,000 clones, approximately 90% detected once. Germline V gene sequence: CDR1 MNHNY, CDR2 SVGAGI (reference sequence). The CDR3 covers 14 residues. V was clipped by 5 bases and J by 0 bases; unmatched bases: 2. This sample was taken from a study of radiotherapy plus CTLA-4 blockade in lung cancer. This sequence was found in a human donor with non-small cell lung cancer that progressed on radiotherapy plus ipilimumab. The sequencing used peripheral blood, collected from a patient treated with radiotherapy plus ipilimumab. This sequence joins TRBV6-6 and TRBJ2-3; 7 bases map to TRBD2. The CDR3 protein is CASSVSGSTDTQYF. As DNA, the CDR3 is TGTGCCAGCAGTGTTAGCGGGAGCACAGATACGCAGTATTTT.